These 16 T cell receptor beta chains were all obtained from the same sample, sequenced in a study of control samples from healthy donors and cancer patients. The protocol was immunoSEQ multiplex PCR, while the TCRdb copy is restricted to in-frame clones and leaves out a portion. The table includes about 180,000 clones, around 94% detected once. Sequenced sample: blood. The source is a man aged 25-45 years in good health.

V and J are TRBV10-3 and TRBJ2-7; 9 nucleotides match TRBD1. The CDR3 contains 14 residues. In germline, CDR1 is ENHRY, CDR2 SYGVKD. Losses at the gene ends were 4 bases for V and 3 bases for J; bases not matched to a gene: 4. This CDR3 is CAISGLTGGYEQYF. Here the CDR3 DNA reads TGTGCCATCAGTGGCCTGACAGGGGGCTACGAGCAGTACTTC.

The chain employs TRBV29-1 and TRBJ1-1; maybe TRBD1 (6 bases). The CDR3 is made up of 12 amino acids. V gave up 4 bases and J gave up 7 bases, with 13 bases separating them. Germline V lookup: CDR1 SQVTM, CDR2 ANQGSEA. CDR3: CSVARQGNEAFF. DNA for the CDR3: TGCAGCGTTGCTCGGCAGGGGAATGAAGCTTTCTTT.

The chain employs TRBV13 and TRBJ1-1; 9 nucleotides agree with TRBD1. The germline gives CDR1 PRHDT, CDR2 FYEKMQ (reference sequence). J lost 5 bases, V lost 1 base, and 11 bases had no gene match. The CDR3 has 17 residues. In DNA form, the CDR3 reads TGTGCCAGCAGCTTAGTAGGACAGGGGAGAGGGGGTACTGAAGCTTTCTTT. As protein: CASSLVGQGRGGTEAFF. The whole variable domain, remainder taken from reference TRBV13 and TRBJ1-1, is AAGVIQSPRHLIKEKRETATLKCYPIPRHDTVYWYQQGPGQDPQFLISFYEKMQSDKGSIPDRFSAQQFSDYHSELNMSSLELGDSALYFCASSLVGQGRGGTEAFFGQGTRLTVV.

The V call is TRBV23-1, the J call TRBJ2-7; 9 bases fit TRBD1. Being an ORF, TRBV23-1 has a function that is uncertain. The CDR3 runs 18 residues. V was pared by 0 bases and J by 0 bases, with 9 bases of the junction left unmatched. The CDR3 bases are TGCGCCAGCAGTCAATCGAGGGACAGGGTGTATCACTCCTACGAGCAGTACTTC. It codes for CASSQSRDRVYHSYEQYF.

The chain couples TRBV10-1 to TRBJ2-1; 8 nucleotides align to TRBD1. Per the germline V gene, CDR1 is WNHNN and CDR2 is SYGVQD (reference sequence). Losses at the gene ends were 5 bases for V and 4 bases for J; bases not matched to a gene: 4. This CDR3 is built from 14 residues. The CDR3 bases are TGCGCCAGCAGTTCAGGGGGCCCTTACAATGAGCAGTTCTTC. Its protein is CASSSGGPYNEQFF.

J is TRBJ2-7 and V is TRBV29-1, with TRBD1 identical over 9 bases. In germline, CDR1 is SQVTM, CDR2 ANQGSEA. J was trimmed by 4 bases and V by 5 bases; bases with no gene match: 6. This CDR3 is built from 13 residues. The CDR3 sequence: CSVRGGQGYEQYF. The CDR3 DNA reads TGCAGCGTTCGAGGGGGACAGGGTTACGAGCAGTACTTC.

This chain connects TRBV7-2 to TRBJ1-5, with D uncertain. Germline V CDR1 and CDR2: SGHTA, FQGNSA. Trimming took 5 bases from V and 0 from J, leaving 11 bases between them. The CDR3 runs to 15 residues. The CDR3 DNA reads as TGTGCCAGCAGCGGGTCTTGGGTTAGCAATCAGCCCCAGCATTTT. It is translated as CASSGSWVSNQPQHF.

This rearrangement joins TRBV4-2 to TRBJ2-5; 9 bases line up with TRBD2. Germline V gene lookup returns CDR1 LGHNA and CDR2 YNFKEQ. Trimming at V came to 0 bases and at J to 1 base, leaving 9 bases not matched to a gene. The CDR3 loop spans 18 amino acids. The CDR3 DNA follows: TGTGCCAGCAGCCAAGAATTGGTGGGTAGCGGGGGCCAAGAGACCCAGTACTTC. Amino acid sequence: CASSQELVGSGGQETQYF.

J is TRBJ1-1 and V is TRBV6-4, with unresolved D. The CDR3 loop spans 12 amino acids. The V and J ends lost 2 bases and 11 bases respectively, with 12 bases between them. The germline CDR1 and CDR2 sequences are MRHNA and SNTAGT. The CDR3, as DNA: TGTGCCAGCAGTGACGGAGGAGGGAGGGCTTTCTTT. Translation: CASSDGGGRAFF.

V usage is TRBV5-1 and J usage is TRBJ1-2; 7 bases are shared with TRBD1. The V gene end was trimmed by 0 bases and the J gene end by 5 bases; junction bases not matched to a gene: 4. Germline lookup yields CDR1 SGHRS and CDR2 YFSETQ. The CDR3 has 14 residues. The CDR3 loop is CASSLGEGQYGYTF. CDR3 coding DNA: TGCGCCAGCAGCTTGGGGGAGGGACAGTATGGCTACACCTTC.

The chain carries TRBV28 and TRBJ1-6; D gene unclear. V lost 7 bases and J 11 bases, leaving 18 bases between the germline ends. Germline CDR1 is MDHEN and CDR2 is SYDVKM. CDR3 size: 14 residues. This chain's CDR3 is CASTREETSAPLHF. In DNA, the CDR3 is TGTGCCAGCACCCGAGAGGAGACCTCAGCACCCCTCCACTTT. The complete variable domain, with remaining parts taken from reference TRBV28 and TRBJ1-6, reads DVKVTQSSRYLVKRTGEKVFLECVQDMDHENMFWYRQDPGLGLRLIYFSYDVKMKEKGDIPEGYSVSREKKERFSLILESASTNQTSMYLCASTREETSAPLHFGNGTRLTVT.

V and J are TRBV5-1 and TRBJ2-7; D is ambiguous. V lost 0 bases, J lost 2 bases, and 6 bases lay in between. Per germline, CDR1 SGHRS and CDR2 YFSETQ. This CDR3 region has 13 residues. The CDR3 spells CASSLEAPYEQYF. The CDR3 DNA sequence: TGCGCCAGCAGCTTGGAGGCCCCCTACGAGCAGTACTTC.

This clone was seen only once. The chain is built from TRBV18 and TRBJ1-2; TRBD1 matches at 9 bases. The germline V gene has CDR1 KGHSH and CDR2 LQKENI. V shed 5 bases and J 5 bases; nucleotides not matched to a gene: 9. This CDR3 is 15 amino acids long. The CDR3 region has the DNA TGTGCCAGCTCATCTACCGGGACAGGGTTATATGGCTACACCTTC. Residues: CASSSTGTGLYGYTF. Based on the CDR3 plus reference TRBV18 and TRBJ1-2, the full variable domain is NAGVMQNPRHLVRRRGQEARLRCSPMKGHSHVYWYRQLPEEGLKFMVYLQKENIIDESGMPKERFSAEFPKEGPSILRIQQVVRGDSAAYFCASSSTGTGLYGYTFGSGTRLTVV.

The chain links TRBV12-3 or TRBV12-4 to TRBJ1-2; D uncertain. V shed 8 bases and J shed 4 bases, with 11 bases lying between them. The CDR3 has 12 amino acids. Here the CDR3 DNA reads TGTGCCAGCTCCAATACACTCTATGGCTACACCTTC. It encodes CASSNTLYGYTF.

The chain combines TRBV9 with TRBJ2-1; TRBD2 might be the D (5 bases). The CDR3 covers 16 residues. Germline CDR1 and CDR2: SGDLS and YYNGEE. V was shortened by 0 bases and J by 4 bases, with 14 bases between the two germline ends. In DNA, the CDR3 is TGTGCCAGCAGCGTAGCCCCCACAGAGGGTTACAATGAGCAGTTCTTC. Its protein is CASSVAPTEGYNEQFF. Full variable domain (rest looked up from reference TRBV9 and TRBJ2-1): DSGVTQTPKHLITATGQRVTLRCSPRSGDLSVYWYQQSLDQGLQFLIQYYNGEERAKGNILERFSAQQFPDLHSELNLSSLELGDSALYFCASSVAPTEGYNEQFFGPGTRLTVL.

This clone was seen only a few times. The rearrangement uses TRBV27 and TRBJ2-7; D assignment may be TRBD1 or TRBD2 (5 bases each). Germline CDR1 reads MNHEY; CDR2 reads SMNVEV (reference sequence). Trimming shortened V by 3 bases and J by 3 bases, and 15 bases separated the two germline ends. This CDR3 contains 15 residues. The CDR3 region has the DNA TGTGCCAGCAGTTTCTTCGGGACGGGTGGCTACGAGCAGTACTTC. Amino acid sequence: CASSFFGTGGYEQYF.